This TCR beta chain emerged from a study of breast tumors, draining lymph nodes, adjacent tissues. Findings of the study overall: Luminal-like breast cancer showed significantly higher tumor–nontumor repertoire similarity than basal-like. The data were judged consistent with most tumor T cells coming from lymph node and expanding in tumor. Tumor T cell lymph node origin was a supported hypothesis, not proven. Tumor TCR diversity was below lymph nodes but above nontumor tissue.

TCRdb analysed the multiplex PCR reads with MiXCR anew, one entry per CDR3 protein. The table records over 200,000 distinct CDR3 sequences, roughly 32% of them present only once. In the case of this clonotype: Its specificity is unknown.

Axillary draining lymph nodes of breast cancer patients supplied the node samples. Germline loops: CDR1 MGHRA, CDR2 YSYEKL. Trimming pared 0 bases from V and 5 bases from J, leaving 4 bases between. This CDR3 has 12 amino acids. This sequence originates from a female donor with breast cancer. Some clones in this sample may be carry-over from other donors' samples. V usage is TRBV4-1 and J usage is TRBJ1-1, with D hard to call. What was sequenced was axillary lymph node tissue. As DNA, the CDR3 is TGCGCCAGCAGCCAAGATAGGACTGAAGCTTTCTTT. This translates into CASSQDRTEAFF.